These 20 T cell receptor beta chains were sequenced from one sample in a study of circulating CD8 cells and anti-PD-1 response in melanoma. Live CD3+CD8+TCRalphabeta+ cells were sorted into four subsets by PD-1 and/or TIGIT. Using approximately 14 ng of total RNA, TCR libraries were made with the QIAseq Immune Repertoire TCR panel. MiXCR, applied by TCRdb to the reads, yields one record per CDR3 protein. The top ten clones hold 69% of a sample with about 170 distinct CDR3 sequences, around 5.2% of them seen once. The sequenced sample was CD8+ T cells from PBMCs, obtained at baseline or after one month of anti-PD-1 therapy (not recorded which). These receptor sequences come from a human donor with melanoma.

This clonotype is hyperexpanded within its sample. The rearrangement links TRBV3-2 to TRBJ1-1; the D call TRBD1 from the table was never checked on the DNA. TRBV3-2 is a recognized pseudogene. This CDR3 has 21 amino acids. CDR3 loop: CASSHAGASQGNLLSNTEAFF. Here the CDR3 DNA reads TGTGCCAGCAGCCACGCAGGGGCATCACAGGGCAACCTCTTATCGAACACTGAAGCTTTCTTT.

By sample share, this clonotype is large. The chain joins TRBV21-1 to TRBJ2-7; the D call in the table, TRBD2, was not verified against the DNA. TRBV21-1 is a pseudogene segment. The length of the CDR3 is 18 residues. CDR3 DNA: TGTGCCAGCAGCACAGCGGCTAGCGGGGGGGGCTCCTCCTACGAGCAGTACTTC. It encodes CASSTAASGGGSSYEQYF.

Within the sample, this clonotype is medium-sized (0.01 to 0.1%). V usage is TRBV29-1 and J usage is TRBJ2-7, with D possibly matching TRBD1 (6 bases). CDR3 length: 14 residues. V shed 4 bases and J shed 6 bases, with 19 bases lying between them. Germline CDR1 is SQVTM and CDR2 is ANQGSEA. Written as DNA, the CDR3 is TGCAGCGTTGGGGCCAGCCTACAAGGGGGCGAGCAGTACTTC. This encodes CSVGASLQGGEQYF.

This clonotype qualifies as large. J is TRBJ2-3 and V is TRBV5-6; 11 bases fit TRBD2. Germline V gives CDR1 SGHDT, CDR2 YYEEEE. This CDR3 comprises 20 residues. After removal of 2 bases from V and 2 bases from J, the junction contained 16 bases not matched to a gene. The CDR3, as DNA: TGTGCCAGCAGCTTCATCAACCAGCTCCTACTAGCGGGAGACACAGATACGCAGTATTTT. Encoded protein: CASSFINQLLLAGDTDTQYF.

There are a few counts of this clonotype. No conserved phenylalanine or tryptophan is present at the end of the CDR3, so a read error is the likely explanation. CDR3 amino acids: CACSRTGFSYEQYS. CDR3 sequence (DNA): TGTGCCTGTAGTCGGACAGGCTTTTCCTACGAGCAGTACTCC. The V and J genes are TRBV19 and TRBJ2-7; 7 positions match TRBD1. This CDR3 contains 14 residues. Germline V gene lookup returns CDR1 LNHDA and CDR2 SQIVND (reference sequence).

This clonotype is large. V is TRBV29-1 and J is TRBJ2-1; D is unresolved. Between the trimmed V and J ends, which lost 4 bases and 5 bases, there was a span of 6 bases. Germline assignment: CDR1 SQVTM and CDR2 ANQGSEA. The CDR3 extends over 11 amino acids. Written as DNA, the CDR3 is TGCAGCGTTGGATGGGACAATGAGCAGTTCTTC. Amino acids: CSVGWDNEQFF.

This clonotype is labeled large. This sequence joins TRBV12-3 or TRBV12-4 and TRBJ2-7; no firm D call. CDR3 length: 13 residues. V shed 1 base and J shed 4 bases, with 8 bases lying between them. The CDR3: CASSLGYRYEQYF. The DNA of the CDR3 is TGTGCCAGCAGTTTAGGGTATCGGTACGAGCAGTACTTC.

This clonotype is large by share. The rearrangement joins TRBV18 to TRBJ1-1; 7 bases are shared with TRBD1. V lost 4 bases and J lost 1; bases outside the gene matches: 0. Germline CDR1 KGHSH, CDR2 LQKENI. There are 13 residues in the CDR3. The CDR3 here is CASSRQGNTEAFF. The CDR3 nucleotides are TGTGCCAGCTCACGACAGGGGAACACTGAAGCTTTCTTT.

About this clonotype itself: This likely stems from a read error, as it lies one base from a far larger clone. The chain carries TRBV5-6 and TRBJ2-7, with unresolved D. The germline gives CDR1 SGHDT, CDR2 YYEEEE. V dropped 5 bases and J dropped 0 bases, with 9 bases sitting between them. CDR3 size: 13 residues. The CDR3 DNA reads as TGTGCCAGCAGAACAGACAACTCCTACGAGCAGTACTTC. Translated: CASRTDNSYEQYF.

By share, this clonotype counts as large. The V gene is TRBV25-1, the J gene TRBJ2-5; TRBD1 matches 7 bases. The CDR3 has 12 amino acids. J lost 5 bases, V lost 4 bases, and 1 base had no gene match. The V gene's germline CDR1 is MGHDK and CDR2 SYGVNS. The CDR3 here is CASSVTGETQYF. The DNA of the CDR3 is TGTGCCAGCAGTGTGACAGGGGAGACCCAGTACTTC.

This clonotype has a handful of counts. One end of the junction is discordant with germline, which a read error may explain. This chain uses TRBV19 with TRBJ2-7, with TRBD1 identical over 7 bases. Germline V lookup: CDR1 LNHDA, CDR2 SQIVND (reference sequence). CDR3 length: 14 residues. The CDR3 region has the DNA TGTGCCAGTAGTATCTCAGGGGGTTCCTACCAGCAGTACTTC. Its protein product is CASSISGGSYQQYF.

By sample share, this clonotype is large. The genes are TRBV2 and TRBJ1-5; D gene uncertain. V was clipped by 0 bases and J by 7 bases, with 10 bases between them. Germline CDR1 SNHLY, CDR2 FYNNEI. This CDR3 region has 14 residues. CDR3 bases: TGTGCCAGCAGTGAAGCGATTGGGAACCAGCCCCAGCATTTT. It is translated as CASSEAIGNQPQHF.

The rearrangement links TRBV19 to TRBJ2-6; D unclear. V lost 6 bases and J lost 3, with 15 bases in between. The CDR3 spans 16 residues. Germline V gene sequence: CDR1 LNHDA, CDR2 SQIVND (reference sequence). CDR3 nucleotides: TGTGCCAGTAGCCCTGAGAGGTTGGATGGGGCCAACGTCCTGACTTTC. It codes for CASSPERLDGANVLTF.

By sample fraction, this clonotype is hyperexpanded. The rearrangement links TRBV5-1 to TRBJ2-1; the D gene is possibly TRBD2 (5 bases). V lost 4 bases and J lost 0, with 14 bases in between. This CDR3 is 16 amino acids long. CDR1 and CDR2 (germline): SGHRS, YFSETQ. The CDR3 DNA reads TGCGCCAGCAGCCCGGAGGACGCTAGCTCCTACAATGAGCAGTTCTTC. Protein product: CASSPEDASSYNEQFF.

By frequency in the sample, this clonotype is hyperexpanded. The CDR3 spells CASSTAASGGVSSYEQYF. The CDR3 DNA follows: TGTGCCAGCAGCACAGCGGCTAGCGGGGGGGTCTCCTCCTACGAGCAGTACTTC. This rearrangement joins TRBV21-1 to TRBJ2-7; the D segment call TRBD2 is taken from the table without a DNA check. TRBV21-1 is labeled a pseudogene. The CDR3 contains 18 residues.

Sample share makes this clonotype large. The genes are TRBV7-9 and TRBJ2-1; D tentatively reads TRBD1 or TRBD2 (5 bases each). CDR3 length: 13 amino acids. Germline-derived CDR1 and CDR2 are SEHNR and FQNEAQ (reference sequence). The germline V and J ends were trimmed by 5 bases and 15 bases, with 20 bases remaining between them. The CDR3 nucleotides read TGTGCCAGCAGCAATAGGCCCCGGGACCTGGGGTTCTTC. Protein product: CASSNRPRDLGFF.

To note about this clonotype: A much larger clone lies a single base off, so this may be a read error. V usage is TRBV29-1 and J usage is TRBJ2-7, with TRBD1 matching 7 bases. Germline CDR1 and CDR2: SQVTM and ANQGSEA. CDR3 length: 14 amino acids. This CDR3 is CSVGASLQGGERYF. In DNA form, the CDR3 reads TGCAGCGTTGGGGCCAGCCTACAAGGGGGCGAGCGGTACTTC.

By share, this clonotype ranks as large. The CDR3 DNA is TGCAGTGCTCAGGAGGGGACAGGGCGAATCTTAGAGCAGTACTTC. Protein sequence: CSAQEGTGRILEQYF. The chain employs TRBV20-1 and TRBJ2-7, with TRBD1 identical over 9 bases. The CDR3 has 15 residues. CDR1 is DFQATT, CDR2 SNEGSKA, per germline (reference sequence). Losses at the gene ends were 5 bases for V and 7 bases for J; bases not matched to a gene: 15.

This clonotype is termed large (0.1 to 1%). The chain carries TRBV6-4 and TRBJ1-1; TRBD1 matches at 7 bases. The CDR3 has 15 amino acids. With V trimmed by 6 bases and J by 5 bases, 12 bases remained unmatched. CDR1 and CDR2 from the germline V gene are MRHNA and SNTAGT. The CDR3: CASSTREGARTEAFF. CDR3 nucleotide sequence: TGTGCCAGCAGCACAAGGGAGGGGGCGCGGACTGAAGCTTTCTTT.

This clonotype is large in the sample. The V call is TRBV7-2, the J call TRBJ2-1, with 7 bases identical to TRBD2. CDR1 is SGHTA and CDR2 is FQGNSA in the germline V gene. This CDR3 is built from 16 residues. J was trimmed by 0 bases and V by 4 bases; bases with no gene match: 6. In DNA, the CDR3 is TGTGCCAGCAGCTATCCCGGGGGGAGCTCCTACAATGAGCAGTTCTTC. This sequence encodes CASSYPGGSSYNEQFF.